This TCR beta chain is from a study of cytomegalovirus exposure and HLA in healthy donors. Germline assignment: CDR1 MNHNS and CDR2 SASEGT. The CDR3 loop spans 13 amino acids. The PCR was carried out with 60 Vbeta primers and 13 Jbeta primers. As handled by the study authors: A follow-up analysis tallied 86 million or so unique TCR beta chains, about 10 million shared. Libraries were prepared by immunoSEQ multiplex PCR; TCRdb keeps only in-frame clonotypes and omits some of them. V and J calls and clone size are copied from that table; D and trimming were computed from the DNA. Of about 100,000 clones detected, roughly 80% appear once; the ten largest clones hold 6.5% to 9%. Whereas donors were nominally healthy upon sampling, unrecorded immune exposures were probable. A few counts support this clone.

The clonotype was recovered from a middle-aged man in good health and CMV-seropositive. The chain recombines TRBV6-1 with TRBJ2-5, with no clear D. The J call may be faulty, since TRBJ2-7 better matches the DNA end. Sample: PBMCs. DNA for the CDR3: TGTGCCAGCAGTGAAGGCGGCAGCTACGAGCAGTACTTC. Amino acid sequence: CASSEGGSYEQYF.